One sample yielded the 29 T cell receptor beta chains listed below, sequenced in a study of shared clonotypes between healthy human individuals. Clones were read by immunoSEQ multiplex PCR, and TCRdb kept only the in-frame ones, dropping some. The data hold around 2,000,000 clones, with about 95% observed a single time. CD45RO negativity and positive selection for CCR7 defined naive CD8 cells, a population that excluded terminally differentiated effector memory CD45RA+ cells. The sequenced material came from naive CD8+ T cells sorted from blood. The source of these receptors is a young man in good health.

The chain carries TRBV5-6 and TRBJ2-7; D is possibly TRBD1 (6 bases). Trimming removed 0 bases from V and 6 bases from J, with 13 bases in between. The germline V gene encodes CDR1 SGHDT and CDR2 YYEEEE. CDR3 length equals 14 residues. CDR3 nucleotide sequence: TGTGCCAGCAGCTTGGCAGGGGCGCCTTCCGAGCAGTACTTC. Its protein product is CASSLAGAPSEQYF.

V is TRBV28 and J is TRBJ1-1; D gene ambiguous. Germline values: CDR1 MDHEN, CDR2 SYDVKM. V lost 2 bases and J 0 bases, leaving 13 bases between the germline ends. The CDR3 has 16 amino acids. The CDR3, as DNA: TGTGCCAGCAGTTTAGAGTTAGGCCAGATGAACACTGAAGCTTTCTTT. Its protein is CASSLELGQMNTEAFF. Full variable domain (outside the CDR3, taken from reference TRBV28 and TRBJ1-1): DVKVTQSSRYLVKRTGEKVFLECVQDMDHENMFWYRQDPGLGLRLIYFSYDVKMKEKGDIPEGYSVSREKKERFSLILESASTNQTSMYLCASSLELGQMNTEAFFGQGTRLTVV.

The rearrangement joins TRBV4-1 to TRBJ2-7, with TRBD2 identical over 12 bases. The CDR3 covers 15 residues. Germline V gene data show CDR1 as MGHRA and CDR2 as YSYEKL. V dropped 3 bases and J dropped 4; count of bases not matched to a gene: 4. This CDR3 is CASSHRLAGDYEQYF. For the CDR3, the DNA is TGCGCCAGCAGCCACAGACTAGCGGGAGATTACGAGCAGTACTTC.

The chain employs TRBV5-1 and TRBJ2-7, with D uncertain. V lost 1 base and J lost 5, with 4 bases in between. The germline V gene has CDR1 SGHRS and CDR2 YFSETQ. The CDR3 is 11 residues long. The CDR3 spells CASSLHHEQYF. The CDR3 bases are TGCGCCAGCAGCTTGCACCACGAGCAGTACTTC.

This chain connects TRBV10-2 to TRBJ1-1; D remains ambiguous. Germline V lookup: CDR1 WSHSY, CDR2 SAAADI. This CDR3 region has 13 residues. V was shortened by 6 bases and J by 7 bases, with 15 bases between the two germline ends. The CDR3 DNA follows: TGCGCCAGCAGGGAACACCGGACGGATGAAGCTTTCTTT. Residues: CASREHRTDEAFF.

The gene calls are TRBV28 and TRBJ1-5; D uncertain. Germline CDR1 MDHEN, CDR2 SYDVKM. V lost 6 bases and J lost 4, with 10 bases in between. This CDR3 is 13 amino acids long. The CDR3: CASSPYRNQPQHF. The CDR3 nucleotides are TGTGCCAGCAGCCCCTATCGGAATCAGCCCCAGCATTTT. The full variable domain, in which reference TRBV28 and TRBJ1-5 provide the parts outside the CDR3, is DVKVTQSSRYLVKRTGEKVFLECVQDMDHENMFWYRQDPGLGLRLIYFSYDVKMKEKGDIPEGYSVSREKKERFSLILESASTNQTSMYLCASSPYRNQPQHFGDGTRLSIL.

This chain links TRBV28 with TRBJ2-3; unclear D gene. Per germline, CDR1 MDHEN and CDR2 SYDVKM. V lost 5 bases, J lost 2 bases, and 11 bases lay in between. The CDR3 extends over 14 amino acids. The CDR3 loop is CASSRYLDTDTQYF. The CDR3 bases are TGTGCCAGCAGTCGATACCTGGACACAGATACGCAGTATTTT. The variable domain in full, completed from reference TRBV28 and TRBJ2-3, reads DVKVTQSSRYLVKRTGEKVFLECVQDMDHENMFWYRQDPGLGLRLIYFSYDVKMKEKGDIPEGYSVSREKKERFSLILESASTNQTSMYLCASSRYLDTDTQYFGPGTRLTVL.

CDR3 sequence reads: CASSASVGGKNYEQYF. CDR3 bases: TGTGCCAGCAGCGCATCGGTTGGGGGGAAAAACTACGAGCAGTACTTC. The chain recombines TRBV7-9 with TRBJ2-7, with D possibly being TRBD2 (6 bases). The V end lost 5 bases, the J end lost 3 bases, and 20 bases lay between the germline ends. The CDR3 extends over 16 amino acids. Germline CDR1 and CDR2: SEHNR and FQNEAQ (reference sequence).

In this sample, this clone turned up once. V and J are TRBV19 and TRBJ1-1; D perhaps matches TRBD1 (6 bases). The CDR3 runs 15 residues. CDR1 is LNHDA and CDR2 is SQIVND in the germline V gene (reference sequence). V shed 5 bases and J shed 3 bases, with 16 bases lying between them. CDR3: CASSRVRGSDTEAFF. For the CDR3, the DNA is TGTGCCAGTAGTCGCGTTAGGGGGTCGGACACTGAAGCTTTCTTT.

In its sample, this clone was seen once. The J gene is TRBJ1-2, the V gene TRBV19; D gene unclear. CDR3 length: 13 residues. V lost 6 bases to trimming and J lost 6 bases, with 14 bases between them. Germline lookup yields CDR1 LNHDA and CDR2 SQIVND (reference sequence). CDR3 amino acids: CASSPIREDGYTF. Here the CDR3 DNA reads TGTGCCAGTAGCCCCATACGGGAGGATGGCTACACCTTC.

The gene calls are TRBV6-1 and TRBJ1-6; possibly TRBD1 for D (6 bases). The germline V and J ends were trimmed by 1 base and 7 bases, with 17 bases remaining between them. Germline V gene sequence: CDR1 MNHNS, CDR2 SASEGT. The CDR3 spans 17 residues. CDR3 loop: CASSEVVSDSENSPLHF. CDR3 bases: TGTGCCAGCAGTGAAGTAGTTTCGGACAGTGAGAATTCACCCCTCCACTTT.

The J gene is TRBJ2-3, the V gene TRBV7-9; no definite D call. Germline assignment: CDR1 SEHNR and CDR2 FQNEAQ (reference sequence). V lost 1 base, J lost 4 bases, and 12 bases lay in between. The CDR3 runs to 15 residues. CDR3 residues: CASSLGGGRADTQYF. CDR3 DNA: TGTGCCAGCAGCTTAGGGGGTGGACGGGCAGATACGCAGTATTTT.

This chain connects TRBV11-2 to TRBJ2-1; TRBD2 is a possible D gene (5 bases). The ends were cut back, 7 bases at V and 5 bases at J, with 18 bases in the middle. The length of the CDR3 is 15 residues. The germline CDR1 and CDR2 sequences are SGHAT and FQNNGV. The CDR3 DNA reads TGTGCCAGCACCTGGTGGAGGACTCATGACAATGAGCAGTTCTTC. It codes for CASTWWRTHDNEQFF.

This sequence joins TRBV10-1 and TRBJ1-1; 10 nucleotides match TRBD1. Germline V gene sequence: CDR1 WNHNN, CDR2 SYGVQD (reference sequence). The CDR3 is 14 residues long. Germline trimming cut 6 bases from V and 6 bases from J; bases unmatched to any gene: 7. The CDR3 DNA sequence: TGCGCCAGCAGCGACGGACAGGGGGGGGCTGAAGCTTTCTTT. Its protein product is CASSDGQGGAEAFF.

This chain uses TRBV11-2 with TRBJ1-1; no clear D gene. V lost 0 bases and J lost 8, with 7 bases in between. CDR1 SGHAT and CDR2 FQNNGV come from the germline V gene. The CDR3 loop spans 12 amino acids. Here the CDR3 reads CASSLEAVEAFF. DNA of the CDR3: TGTGCCAGCAGCTTAGAGGCAGTAGAAGCTTTCTTT.

The rearrangement joins TRBV2 to TRBJ1-2, with D possibly being TRBD1 (6 bases). The germline gives CDR1 SNHLY, CDR2 FYNNEI. Trimming removed 1 base from V and 7 bases from J, with 19 bases in between. This CDR3 has 16 amino acids. The CDR3 nucleotides read TGTGCCAGCAGTGAAGGCTTTACGGGGGGCGCGGGTGGCTACACCTTC. It is translated as CASSEGFTGGAGGYTF.

The CDR3: CASSIVLFETQYF. The CDR3 coding sequence is TGTGCCAGTAGTATAGTCCTGTTTGAGACCCAGTACTTC. The V gene is TRBV19, the J gene TRBJ2-5, with D hard to call. Germline-derived CDR1 and CDR2 are LNHDA and SQIVND (reference sequence). The CDR3 extends over 13 amino acids. Trimming pared 1 base from V and 5 bases from J, leaving 8 bases between.

Only one count was recorded for this clone. The V gene is TRBV7-9, the J gene TRBJ2-7; possible D gene TRBD2, 5 bases. The ends were cut back, 8 bases at V and 2 bases at J, with 10 bases in the middle. Germline CDR1 and CDR2: SEHNR and FQNEAQ (reference sequence). The CDR3 sequence is 12 residues long. The CDR3 loop is CASEGAAYEQYF. Here the CDR3 DNA reads TGTGCCAGCGAGGGAGCGGCCTACGAGCAGTACTTC. The full variable domain, its missing parts supplied by reference TRBV7-9 and TRBJ2-7, is DTGVSQNPRHKITKRGQNVTFRCDPISEHNRLYWYRQTLGQGPEFLTYFQNEAQLEKSRLLSDRFSAERPKGSFSTLEIQRTEQGDSAMYLCASEGAAYEQYFGPGTRLTVT.

The chain is built from TRBV9 and TRBJ2-7; 11 nucleotides match TRBD2. CDR3 length: 16 amino acids. From germline, CDR1 is SGDLS and CDR2 YYNGEE. V dropped 0 bases and J dropped 3; count of bases not matched to a gene: 5. As DNA, the CDR3 is TGTGCCAGCAGCGTAGATACCGGGACTAGCGGCTACGAGCAGTACTTC. Protein product: CASSVDTGTSGYEQYF.

The chain joins TRBV19 to TRBJ1-5, with D perhaps matching TRBD1 (5 bases). The ends were cut back, 3 bases at V and 4 bases at J, with 16 bases in the middle. CDR3 length: 16 residues. From germline, CDR1 is LNHDA and CDR2 SQIVND (reference sequence). The CDR3 bases are TGTGCCAGTAGTATCGGTGAGTGGGGCGAGAATCAGCCCCAGCATTTT. Protein: CASSIGEWGENQPQHF. The full variable domain, rest sourced from reference TRBV19 and TRBJ1-5, is DGGITQSPKYLFRKEGQNVTLSCEQNLNHDAMYWYRQDPGQGLRLIYYSQIVNDFQKGDIAEGYSVSREKKESFPLTVTSAQKNPTAFYLCASSIGEWGENQPQHFGDGTRLSIL.

This rearrangement joins TRBV13 to TRBJ1-4; D may be TRBD1 (5 bases). This CDR3 has 16 amino acids. Germline V gene lookup returns CDR1 PRHDT and CDR2 FYEKMQ (reference sequence). The V end was cut by 0 bases, the J end by 4 bases, with 12 bases between. CDR3 coding DNA: TGTGCCAGCAGCTTAGGCGGTGGACACCTTAATGAAAAACTGTTTTTT. Its protein product is CASSLGGGHLNEKLFF.

Note on this clone: The same CDR3 can be traced to other DNA sequences in this sample. V is TRBV5-4 and J is TRBJ2-3, with TRBD2 matching 10 bases. The CDR3 is 15 residues long. V was pared by 2 bases and J by 2 bases, with 2 bases of the junction left unmatched. The germline gives CDR1 SGHNT, CDR2 YYREEE (reference sequence). CDR3: CASSLLAGSTDTQYF. The DNA of the CDR3 is TGTGCCAGCAGCTTACTAGCGGGGTCCACAGATACGCAGTATTTT.

V usage is TRBV7-9 and J usage is TRBJ2-5, with 8 nucleotides matching TRBD1. This CDR3 region has 16 residues. Germline trimming cut 6 bases from V and 4 bases from J; bases unmatched to any gene: 13. CDR1 is SEHNR and CDR2 is FQNEAQ in the germline V gene (reference sequence). CDR3 loop: CASRSELRQGRETQYF. The CDR3 DNA reads as TGTGCCAGCAGGTCTGAGTTGCGACAGGGGAGAGAGACCCAGTACTTC. The variable domain in full, completed from reference TRBV7-9 and TRBJ2-5, reads DTGVSQNPRHKITKRGQNVTFRCDPISEHNRLYWYRQTLGQGPEFLTYFQNEAQLEKSRLLSDRFSAERPKGSFSTLEIQRTEQGDSAMYLCASRSELRQGRETQYFGPGTRLLVL.

The CDR3 here is CASSYPPAGAGDTQYF. CDR3 sequence (DNA): TGTGCCAGCAGTTACCCCCCAGCGGGGGCCGGAGATACGCAGTATTTT. J is TRBJ2-3 and V is TRBV28; 8 positions match TRBD2. V lost 4 bases and J lost 5; bases outside the gene matches: 11. Per germline, CDR1 MDHEN and CDR2 SYDVKM. This CDR3 spans 16 amino acids.

The gene calls are TRBV6-5 and TRBJ2-4; 12 bases align to TRBD1. V gave up 4 bases and J gave up 1 base; unmatched junction bases: 2. The CDR3 has 16 amino acids. CDR1 and CDR2 from the germline V gene are MNHEY and SVGAGI. DNA of the CDR3: TGTGCCAGCAGTTTGGGACAGGGGGCCGCCAAAAACATTCAGTACTTC. Translated: CASSLGQGAAKNIQYF.

This chain uses TRBV5-1 with TRBJ2-7; 10 bases match TRBD1. This CDR3 has 14 amino acids. The ends lost 4 bases at V and 4 bases at J; junction bases unmatched: 5. Germline V CDR1 and CDR2: SGHRS, YFSETQ. The CDR3 here is CASSQGQGIYEQYF. In nucleotides, the CDR3 is TGCGCCAGCAGCCAGGGACAGGGGATATACGAGCAGTACTTC.

The genes are TRBV10-3 and TRBJ2-3, with TRBD2 matching 14 bases. J was trimmed by 2 bases and V by 3 bases; bases with no gene match: 4. The CDR3 has 17 amino acids. CDR1 is ENHRY and CDR2 is SYGVKD in the germline V gene. The CDR3 reads CAISDGLAGGYTDTQYF. The CDR3 DNA is TGTGCCATCAGTGATGGACTAGCGGGGGGCTACACAGATACGCAGTATTTT.

The chain combines TRBV27 with TRBJ2-7, with 11 bases that match TRBD2. This CDR3 has 17 residues. Per the germline V gene, CDR1 is MNHEY and CDR2 is SMNVEV (reference sequence). After removal of 5 bases from V and 2 bases from J, the junction contained 11 bases not matched to a gene. The CDR3 here is CASSPQPTSGTPYEQYF. The CDR3 DNA reads TGTGCCAGCAGTCCGCAACCGACTAGCGGGACCCCCTACGAGCAGTACTTC.

The chain has TRBV6-5 and TRBJ1-1, with D perhaps matching TRBD1 (6 bases). The CDR3 length is 14 residues. With 5 bases removed from V and 3 bases from J, the gap between germline ends came to 13 bases. Germline V gene sequence: CDR1 MNHEY, CDR2 SVGAGI. Written as DNA, the CDR3 is TGTGCCAGCAGTGACCAACAGGGTGACACTGAAGCTTTCTTT. Translated, it gives CASSDQQGDTEAFF.